This T cell receptor beta chain was sequenced for a study of T-cell memory formation after mild COVID-19. For this clonotype: What it recognizes is unknown.

TCRdb redid the calling of the 5' RACE reads with MiXCR, one entry per CDR3 protein. The sample has some 150,000 distinct CDR3 sequences, about 6% seen once; the top ten hold about 2.1%. Trimming left V 2 bases short and J 5 bases short, with 9 bases between. The length of the CDR3 is 13 residues. The germline V gene encodes CDR1 SEHNR and CDR2 FQNEAQ (reference sequence). General study points: Some clones that responded turned up in pre-infection memory, which suggests that cross-reactive memory joined in. Whether day 37 second-wave clones are SARS-CoV-2-specific was not confirmed. Those CD4+ clones that contracted were mainly in CM and EM (CD8+ ones in EMRA).

V is TRBV7-9 and J is TRBJ1-1; D is undetermined. Material: PBMCs or a T cell subset sorted from them (not recorded which). This clonotype was sampled from an adult woman who had mild COVID-19 (a few samples of this study predate the infection). Cell type and time point are not known. The CDR3 loop is CASSLTLRTEAFF. The CDR3 DNA sequence: TGTGCCAGCAGCTTAACATTGAGGACTGAAGCTTTCTTT.